Following are 10 T cell receptor beta chains from one sample sequenced in a study of cytomegalovirus exposure and HLA in healthy donors. Primers for the PCR totalled 60 Vbeta and 13 Jbeta. Sequenced by immunoSEQ multiplex PCR; TCRdb stores in-frame clones only, minus some. In the table there are 200,000 or so clones, roughly 84% of which are singletons. Sequenced: PBMCs. These receptors all stem from a man between 50 and 59 years old in good health and CMV-seronegative.

J is TRBJ2-7 and V is TRBV5-6, with 7 bases that match TRBD2. Trimming took 7 bases from V and 2 from J; bases not matched to a gene: 9. Per the germline V gene, CDR1 is SGHDT and CDR2 is YYEEEE. This CDR3 has 14 amino acids. This CDR3 reads CASQGGTSTYEQYF. In DNA, the CDR3 is TGTGCCAGCCAGGGAGGGACGTCAACCTACGAGCAGTACTTC.

This rearrangement joins TRBV18 to TRBJ2-5; a weak D match, TRBD1 (6 bases). The J call may be incorrect, as the DNA end agrees better with TRBJ2-7. The CDR3 has 13 residues. Per the germline V gene, CDR1 is KGHSH and CDR2 is LQKENI. In nucleotides, the CDR3 is TGTGCCAGCTCACCGGACAGTCTTGGCGAGCAGTACTTC. It specifies CASSPDSLGEQYF.

The chain has TRBV9 and TRBJ1-2; D is ambiguous. The CDR3 is 14 amino acids. CDR1 is SGDLS and CDR2 is YYNGEE in the germline V gene. Trimming took off 3 bases at V and 0 bases at J, with 9 bases between the two ends. CDR3 bases: TGTGCCAGCAGCGCCTCCTCTGCTAACTATGGCTACACCTTC. Translated: CASSASSANYGYTF.

The V gene is TRBV5-4, the J gene TRBJ2-7; 7 bases are a match to TRBD2. The trim removed 0 bases at V and 2 bases at J, leaving 5 bases unmatched. This CDR3 comprises 15 residues. Germline CDR1 reads SGHNT; CDR2 reads YYREEE (reference sequence). The CDR3 protein is CASSLASGAAYEQYF. The CDR3, as DNA: TGTGCCAGCAGCTTGGCGAGCGGGGCCGCCTACGAGCAGTACTTC.

This chain connects TRBV5-8 to TRBJ1-5; D is perhaps TRBD1 (6 bases). The CDR3 totals 14 residues. Germline V CDR1 and CDR2: SGHTS, YDEGEE. V was cut by 3 bases and J by 7 bases, with 14 bases left in between. The CDR3 coding sequence is TGTGCCAGCAGCTATGGGACAAAGGGACAGCCCCAGCATTTT. Translated: CASSYGTKGQPQHF.

The CDR3 protein is CAWGQGITQETQYF. The CDR3 coding sequence is TGTGCCTGGGGGCAGGGTATTACACAAGAGACCCAGTACTTC. This rearrangement joins TRBV30 to TRBJ2-5; the D gene is possibly TRBD1 (5 bases). V lost 5 bases to trimming and J lost 2 bases, with 15 bases between them. The CDR3 consists of 14 residues. Germline-derived CDR1 and CDR2 are GTSNPN and SVGIG (reference sequence).

For this clone: Other DNA sequences in this sample translate to the same CDR3. The chain has TRBV5-1 and TRBJ2-1; 7 positions agree with TRBD1. With V trimmed by 2 bases and J by 2 bases, 1 base remained unmatched. In germline, CDR1 is SGHRS, CDR2 YFSETQ. The CDR3 loop spans 14 amino acids. The CDR3 here is CASSLGQAYNEQFF. The CDR3 DNA reads TGCGCCAGCAGCTTAGGACAGGCCTACAATGAGCAGTTCTTC.

This chain uses TRBV25-1 with TRBJ2-7, with D perhaps TRBD1 (5 bases). V shed 2 bases and J shed 0 bases, with 8 bases lying between them. CDR3 length: 14 residues. Germline CDR1 MGHDK, CDR2 SYGVNS. In nucleotides, the CDR3 is TGTGCCAGCAGTGAAAATGGGGCCTCCTACGAGCAGTACTTC. Protein product: CASSENGASYEQYF.

DNA for the CDR3: TGTGCCAGCAGCGCGGACAGGGGTGGCACTGAAGCTTTCTTT. It encodes CASSADRGGTEAFF. V and J are TRBV9 and TRBJ1-1; 9 nucleotides agree with TRBD1. From germline, CDR1 is SGDLS and CDR2 YYNGEE. CDR3 length: 14 residues. V was clipped by 3 bases and J by 4 bases; unmatched bases: 4.

V usage is TRBV28 and J usage is TRBJ2-1, with D maybe TRBD2 (6 bases). Trimming left V 6 bases short and J 2 bases short, with 20 bases between. This CDR3 contains 17 residues. Germline V gives CDR1 MDHEN, CDR2 SYDVKM. CDR3 residues: CASSFRGHSGAYNEQFF. CDR3 sequence (DNA): TGTGCCAGCAGCTTCCGAGGGCACTCGGGGGCCTACAATGAGCAGTTCTTC.